These T cell receptor beta chains were read from a single sample in a study of Ad26.COV2.S vaccination and SARS-CoV-2 variants. The assay was immunoSEQ multiplex PCR, and TCRdb's table has in-frame clones only and misses some. The sample consists of some 410,000 clones, around 92% of them appearing once. Sequences were derived from peripheral blood, sampled in a trial of Ad26.COV2.S vaccine versus placebo. The receptors originated from a person between 18 and 65 years old who received the Ad26.COV2.S COVID-19 vaccine or a placebo. The CDR3 runs from the conserved cysteine through the conserved F or W. Each record gives: V gene, J gene, clone size, CDR3 protein. Some rows mark clone size as missing; the rest say once, few, many or name a class of expanded clone.

TRBV15	TRBJ1-5	.	CATSTHRRHNQPQHF
TRBV18	TRBJ1-2	.	CASSDRGYGYTF
TRBV10-1	TRBJ1-1	.	CASSVQGRDGEAFF
TRBV27	TRBJ2-3	.	CASSATSGGADTQYF
TRBV9	TRBJ2-5	.	CASSVEGTGGETQYF
TRBV10-3	TRBJ2-5	.	CAISDGQGAGETQYF
TRBV11-2	TRBJ2-3	.	CASSLGGLAGDTQYF
TRBV10-3	TRBJ2-7	.	CAISESILGTGVYEQYF
TRBV5-6	TRBJ2-3	once	CASSLASGGADTQYF
TRBV4-3	TRBJ1-1	.	CASSQAGGQGGFDTEAFF
TRBV19	TRBJ2-7	.	CAPSGWTGDSSYEQYF
TRBV5-4	TRBJ2-5	.	CASSLARETQYF
TRBV29-1	TRBJ2-7	.	CSVVRGQGSYEQYF
TRBV19	TRBJ2-2	.	CASSIGNSPVSELFF
TRBV3-1/TRBV3-2	TRBJ1-5	.	CASSHSDRVPSNQPQHF
TRBV28	TRBJ1-5	.	CASRTQGVQPQHF
TRBV27	TRBJ1-1	.	CASSLGRGYYTEAFF
TRBV7-9	TRBJ2-6	.	CASSSLSGANVLTF
TRBV19	TRBJ1-6	.	CASSTGSSYNSPLHF
TRBV15	TRBJ1-4	once	CATSRGVRTVNEKLFF
TRBV27	TRBJ2-1	.	CASSSLSGPYNEQFF
TRBV3-1/TRBV3-2	TRBJ2-7	.	CASSQGLADVSYEQYF
TRBV5-1	TRBJ1-4	.	CASSFAGGVEKLFF
TRBV28	TRBJ1-4	.	CASTQGGQPEKLFF
TRBV10-3	TRBJ1-2	.	CAISESNRGSFYGYTF
TRBV10-3	TRBJ1-1	.	CAIKPKGQELNTEAFF
TRBV19	TRBJ1-1	.	CASTPSGAMDTEAFF
TRBV6-5	TRBJ1-1	.	CASSLVGSMNTEAFF
TRBV3-1/TRBV3-2	TRBJ2-7	.	CASSPGREWGEQYF
TRBV27	TRBJ2-7	.	CASSLSWGVYEQYF
TRBV28	TRBJ1-6	.	CASSVGTGDSPLHF
TRBV21-1	TRBJ2-7	once	CASSKCGTGSYEQYF
TRBV5-1	TRBJ1-1	.	CASSTGFMNTEAFF
TRBV7-9	TRBJ2-6	.	CASSLVGANVLTF
TRBV5-1	TRBJ2-2	.	CASSSGQDHTGELFF
TRBV7-2	TRBJ1-5	.	CASSTSGGEGQPQHF
TRBV9	TRBJ2-1	.	CASSVASGIYNEQFF
TRBV7-2	TRBJ1-4	.	CASSFQGAGNEKLFF
TRBV9	TRBJ2-7	.	CASSPNKNSYEQYF
TRBV7-2	TRBJ1-2	.	CASSLGGGTAYGYTF
TRBV7-2	TRBJ1-5	.	CASSYRQGISQPQHF
TRBV9	TRBJ1-1	.	CASSVAPQGQEGEAFF